Listed below are T cell receptor beta chains from one sample, sequenced in a study of HIV-infected patients and healthy controls. TCRdb redid the calling of the 5' RACE reads with MiXCR, one entry per CDR3 protein. Among approximately 14,000 distinct CDR3 sequences listed, 7.5% to 10% were seen once. The material sequenced was blood. Receptor source: an adult in good health. Both conserved end residues are part of each CDR3. D genes are given only for firm matches. Clone size is stated in some rows and not others, as once, few, many or a class when expanded.

v_call: TRBV28; cdr3_length: 16; clone_size: NA; j_call: TRBJ2-6; d_call: NA; cdr3_aa: CASSSAGGDGANVLTF; cdr3_nt: TGTGCCAGCAGTTCCGCTGGGGGTGACGGGGCCAACGTCCTGACTTTC
v_call: TRBV20-1; cdr3_length: 16; clone_size: many; j_call: TRBJ2-7; d_call: TRBD1; cdr3_aa: CSAETGATPVGYEQYF; cdr3_nt: TGCAGTGCCGAGACAGGGGCCACCCCGGTCGGGTACGAGCAGTACTTC
v_call: TRBV19; cdr3_length: 16; clone_size: few; j_call: TRBJ2-3; d_call: NA; cdr3_aa: CASSVTTGGMADTQYF; cdr3_nt: TGTGCCAGTAGTGTAACGACTGGAGGTATGGCAGATACGCAGTATTTT
v_call: TRBV5-1; cdr3_length: 15; clone_size: many; j_call: TRBJ1-1; d_call: NA; cdr3_aa: CASSSGQVSNTEAFF; cdr3_nt: TGCGCCAGCAGCTCGGGGCAGGTTTCTAACACTGAAGCTTTCTTT
v_call: TRBV20-1; cdr3_length: 15; clone_size: many; j_call: TRBJ2-3; d_call: NA; cdr3_aa: CSASGRVLGTDTQYF; cdr3_nt: TGCAGTGCTAGCGGGCGGGTCCTAGGCACAGATACGCAGTATTTT
v_call: TRBV6-6; cdr3_length: 13; clone_size: many; j_call: TRBJ1-5; d_call: TRBD1; cdr3_aa: CASSDRVGQPQHF; cdr3_nt: TGTGCCAGCAGCGACAGGGTTGGTCAGCCCCAGCATTTT
v_call: TRBV12-3/TRBV12-4; cdr3_length: 19; clone_size: many; j_call: TRBJ2-3; d_call: TRBD2; cdr3_aa: CASSLGDGASGGEADTQYF; cdr3_nt: TGTGCCAGCAGTTTGGGGGACGGGGCTAGCGGGGGGGAAGCAGATACGCAGTATTTT
v_call: TRBV7-2; cdr3_length: 16; clone_size: many; j_call: TRBJ1-1; d_call: NA; cdr3_aa: CASSSTRRVSDTEAFF; cdr3_nt: TGTGCCAGCAGCTCTACCCGGAGGGTATCGGACACTGAAGCTTTCTTT
v_call: TRBV12-3/TRBV12-4; cdr3_length: 17; clone_size: many; j_call: TRBJ2-2; d_call: TRBD1; cdr3_aa: CASSPGLQGQNTGELFF; cdr3_nt: TGTGCCAGCAGTCCGGGATTACAGGGGCAGAACACCGGGGAGCTGTTTTTT
v_call: TRBV12-3/TRBV12-4; cdr3_length: 15; clone_size: many; j_call: TRBJ1-4; d_call: NA; cdr3_aa: CASSLGWMANEKLFF; cdr3_nt: TGTGCCAGCAGTCTGGGGTGGATGGCTAATGAAAAACTGTTTTTT
v_call: TRBV24-1; cdr3_length: 16; clone_size: many; j_call: TRBJ2-5; d_call: TRBD1; cdr3_aa: CATSTLQQGAYETQYF; cdr3_nt: TGTGCCACCAGCACCCTTCAACAGGGGGCGTATGAGACCCAGTACTTC
v_call: TRBV12-3/TRBV12-4; cdr3_length: 14; clone_size: many; j_call: TRBJ1-2; d_call: TRBD1; cdr3_aa: CASSFETGVSGYTF; cdr3_nt: TGTGCCAGCAGTTTTGAGACAGGGGTCTCTGGCTACACCTTC
v_call: TRBV5-6; cdr3_length: 14; clone_size: many; j_call: TRBJ1-4; d_call: NA; cdr3_aa: CASSLKGFNEKLFF; cdr3_nt: TGTGCCAGCAGCTTAAAGGGGTTCAATGAAAAACTGTTTTTT
v_call: TRBV7-9; cdr3_length: 13; clone_size: many; j_call: TRBJ1-1; d_call: NA; cdr3_aa: CASSLAGQFEAFF; cdr3_nt: TGTGCCAGCAGCTTAGCTGGACAATTTGAAGCTTTCTTT
v_call: TRBV12-3/TRBV12-4; cdr3_length: 17; clone_size: NA; j_call: TRBJ2-6; d_call: TRBD1; cdr3_aa: CASRDRGKGSGANVLTF; cdr3_nt: TGTGCCAGCAGGGACAGGGGGAAAGGCTCTGGGGCCAACGTCCTGACTTTC
v_call: TRBV20-1; cdr3_length: 14; clone_size: few; j_call: TRBJ2-7; d_call: TRBD2; cdr3_aa: CSATPSGAFYEQYF; cdr3_nt: TGCAGTGCTACCCCTAGCGGGGCATTCTACGAGCAGTACTTC
v_call: TRBV7-2; cdr3_length: 16; clone_size: many; j_call: TRBJ1-5; d_call: TRBD1; cdr3_aa: CASSLAGTGITSAQHF; cdr3_nt: TGTGCCAGCAGCTTAGCCGGGACAGGCATTACCTCGGCCCAGCATTTT
v_call: TRBV11-2; cdr3_length: 16; clone_size: many; j_call: TRBJ2-3; d_call: TRBD2; cdr3_aa: CASSFHEGLAGDTQYF; cdr3_nt: TGTGCCAGCAGCTTCCATGAGGGACTAGCGGGAGATACGCAGTATTTT
v_call: TRBV6-6; cdr3_length: 15; clone_size: medium-sized; j_call: TRBJ1-1; d_call: TRBD1; cdr3_aa: CASSPPTGEIGEAFF; cdr3_nt: TGTGCCAGCAGTCCCCCCACAGGGGAGATTGGTGAAGCTTTCTTT
v_call: TRBV7-2; cdr3_length: 14; clone_size: many; j_call: TRBJ2-5; d_call: NA; cdr3_aa: CASSLFGAQETQYF; cdr3_nt: TGTGCCAGCAGCTTATTCGGGGCCCAAGAGACCCAGTACTTC
v_call: TRBV11-2; cdr3_length: 16; clone_size: NA; j_call: TRBJ2-1; d_call: NA; cdr3_aa: CASSSLAIGSYNEQFF; cdr3_nt: TGTGCCAGCAGCTCCCTAGCGATTGGATCCTACAATGAGCAGTTCTTC
v_call: TRBV4-3; cdr3_length: 15; clone_size: NA; j_call: TRBJ1-2; d_call: NA; cdr3_aa: CASSPDGASSYGYTF; cdr3_nt: TGCGCCAGCAGCCCGGACGGCGCCAGCTCCTATGGCTACACCTTC
v_call: TRBV20-1; cdr3_length: 15; clone_size: medium-sized; j_call: TRBJ2-2; d_call: TRBD1; cdr3_aa: CSASTGGVNTGELFF; cdr3_nt: TGCAGTGCTTCTACAGGGGGAGTAAACACCGGGGAGCTGTTTTTT
v_call: TRBV20-1; cdr3_length: 15; clone_size: many; j_call: TRBJ1-3; d_call: NA; cdr3_aa: CSARDSGYPGNTIYF; cdr3_nt: TGCAGTGCTAGAGATTCGGGGTACCCTGGAAACACCATATATTTT
v_call: TRBV5-5; cdr3_length: 14; clone_size: medium-sized; j_call: TRBJ2-3; d_call: NA; cdr3_aa: CASSLFINTDTQYF; cdr3_nt: TGTGCCAGCAGCTTGTTTATCAACACAGATACGCAGTATTTT
v_call: TRBV29-1; cdr3_length: 19; clone_size: many; j_call: TRBJ2-3; d_call: TRBD2; cdr3_aa: CSVEGPLAGDPRNTDMQYF; cdr3_nt: TGCAGCGTTGAAGGGCCTCTAGCGGGGGACCCAAGGAACACAGATATGCAGTATTTT
v_call: TRBV7-2; cdr3_length: 17; clone_size: many; j_call: TRBJ2-1; d_call: TRBD2; cdr3_aa: CASSLFLAGGQHNEQFF; cdr3_nt: TGTGCCAGCAGTCTTTTTCTAGCGGGGGGGCAGCACAATGAGCAGTTCTTC
v_call: TRBV7-2; cdr3_length: 14; clone_size: medium-sized; j_call: TRBJ2-1; d_call: NA; cdr3_aa: CASSKRTQDNEQFF; cdr3_nt: TGTGCCAGCAGCAAACGGACCCAAGACAATGAGCAGTTCTTC
v_call: TRBV6-1; cdr3_length: 14; clone_size: medium-sized; j_call: TRBJ2-1; d_call: NA; cdr3_aa: CASSVSLEYNEQFF; cdr3_nt: TGTGCCAGCTCGGTTTCACTGGAGTACAATGAGCAGTTCTTC
v_call: TRBV12-3/TRBV12-4; cdr3_length: 15; clone_size: NA; j_call: TRBJ2-7; d_call: TRBD1; cdr3_aa: CASSLGKGASYEQYF; cdr3_nt: TGTGCCAGCAGTTTGGGGAAGGGGGCCTCCTACGAGCAGTACTTC
v_call: TRBV6-6; cdr3_length: 15; clone_size: many; j_call: TRBJ2-5; d_call: TRBD2; cdr3_aa: CASSRTSGYQETQYF; cdr3_nt: TGTGCCAGCAGCCGGACTAGCGGGTACCAAGAGACCCAGTACTTC
v_call: TRBV20-1; cdr3_length: 12; clone_size: many; j_call: TRBJ2-7; d_call: NA; cdr3_aa: CSARSEYYEQYF; cdr3_nt: TGCAGTGCTAGATCGGAGTACTACGAGCAGTACTTC
v_call: TRBV7-2; cdr3_length: 15; clone_size: NA; j_call: TRBJ1-2; d_call: NA; cdr3_aa: CASSPEGGGGYGYTF; cdr3_nt: TGTGCCAGCAGCCCCGAGGGGGGGGGCGGCTATGGCTACACCTTC
v_call: TRBV5-8; cdr3_length: 12; clone_size: many; j_call: TRBJ2-5; d_call: NA; cdr3_aa: CASSMGPETQYF; cdr3_nt: TGTGCCAGCAGCATGGGGCCAGAGACCCAGTACTTC
v_call: TRBV7-2; cdr3_length: 15; clone_size: many; j_call: TRBJ1-6; d_call: TRBD1; cdr3_aa: CASSSRQGERSPLHF; cdr3_nt: TGTGCCAGCAGCTCACGACAGGGCGAACGATCACCCCTCCACTTT
v_call: TRBV6-5; cdr3_length: 17; clone_size: many; j_call: TRBJ2-2; d_call: TRBD2; cdr3_aa: CASRPWTSGRRTGELFF; cdr3_nt: TGTGCCAGCAGGCCCTGGACTAGCGGGAGACGCACCGGGGAGCTGTTTTTT
v_call: TRBV7-2; cdr3_length: 14; clone_size: many; j_call: TRBJ2-5; d_call: TRBD2; cdr3_aa: CASSLALAGVAQYF; cdr3_nt: TGTGCCAGCAGCTTAGCACTAGCGGGAGTCGCCCAGTACTTC
v_call: TRBV25-1; cdr3_length: 15; clone_size: few; j_call: TRBJ2-7; d_call: TRBD1; cdr3_aa: CASSRGTTGEYEQYF; cdr3_nt: TGTGCCAGCAGTAGGGGCACGACAGGGGAATACGAGCAGTACTTC
v_call: TRBV29-1; cdr3_length: 13; clone_size: many; j_call: TRBJ2-6; d_call: NA; cdr3_aa: CSVADSGANVLTF; cdr3_nt: TGCAGCGTTGCGGACTCTGGGGCCAACGTCCTGACTTTC
v_call: TRBV6-4; cdr3_length: 12; clone_size: medium-sized; j_call: TRBJ2-1; d_call: TRBD2; cdr3_aa: CASSDGGGAPIF; cdr3_nt: TGTGCCAGCAGTGACGGCGGGGGGGCACCGATCTTC
v_call: TRBV19; cdr3_length: 12; clone_size: NA; j_call: TRBJ2-1; d_call: NA; cdr3_aa: CASRGGAPEQFF; cdr3_nt: TGTGCCAGTAGGGGGGGGGCCCCTGAGCAGTTCTTC
v_call: TRBV7-2; cdr3_length: 17; clone_size: medium-sized; j_call: TRBJ1-4; d_call: NA; cdr3_aa: CASSLAGREATNEKLFF; cdr3_nt: TGTGCCAGCAGCTTAGCGGGCAGGGAAGCAACTAATGAAAAACTGTTTTTT
v_call: TRBV7-7; cdr3_length: 16; clone_size: medium-sized; j_call: TRBJ2-4; d_call: TRBD1; cdr3_aa: CAAHPGTEIAKNIQYF; cdr3_nt: TGTGCTGCCCACCCCGGGACAGAGATAGCCAAAAACATTCAGTACTTC
v_call: TRBV20-1; cdr3_length: 13; clone_size: medium-sized; j_call: TRBJ1-2; d_call: TRBD1; cdr3_aa: CSAGTGAFLGYTF; cdr3_nt: TGCAGTGCTGGGACAGGGGCATTTCTCGGCTACACCTTC
v_call: TRBV5-6; cdr3_length: 12; clone_size: NA; j_call: TRBJ1-4; d_call: NA; cdr3_aa: CASSLVEGQLFF; cdr3_nt: TGTGCCAGCAGCTTGGTCGAGGGGCAACTGTTTTTT
v_call: TRBV12-3/TRBV12-4; cdr3_length: 14; clone_size: many; j_call: TRBJ1-5; d_call: TRBD1; cdr3_aa: CASRGTGGIQPQHF; cdr3_nt: TGTGCCAGCAGGGGGACAGGGGGCATTCAGCCCCAGCATTTT
v_call: TRBV2; cdr3_length: 13; clone_size: NA; j_call: TRBJ2-7; d_call: NA; cdr3_aa: CASSEPLLYEQYF; cdr3_nt: TGTGCCAGCAGTGAACCCTTGCTCTACGAGCAGTACTTC
v_call: TRBV19; cdr3_length: 18; clone_size: many; j_call: TRBJ2-2; d_call: NA; cdr3_aa: CASSTFYELPPNTGELFF; cdr3_nt: TGTGCCAGTAGTACATTTTATGAGCTCCCACCGAACACCGGGGAGCTGTTTTTT
v_call: TRBV9; cdr3_length: 14; clone_size: many; j_call: TRBJ2-5; d_call: TRBD2; cdr3_aa: CASSMTSGQETQYF; cdr3_nt: TGTGCCAGCAGCATGACTAGCGGGCAAGAGACCCAGTACTTC